These T cell receptor beta chains were read from a single sample in a study of a mutant IDH1 vaccine in newly diagnosed glioma. Antigen specificity for these receptors is unknown. The data were produced by immunoSEQ multiplex PCR, yet TCRdb's version contains in-frame clones alone and is incomplete. Of roughly 51,000 clones detected, around 81% appear once; the ten largest clones hold 3% to 4%. The specimen was PBMCs, collected from a glioma patient whose treatment included an IDH1 peptide vaccine. The receptors were gathered from a man aged 25-45 years with glioma. CDR3s include the opening cysteine and the closing phenylalanine or tryptophan. A D gene is named only where the DNA matches it firmly. Part of the rows lack a size; the others show once, few, many or a class for expanded clones.

TRBJ1-2,TRBV28,-,-,CASSSPPSYTF,TGTGCCAGCAGTTCCCCCCCCTCCTACACCTTC
TRBJ2-7,TRBV19,-,TRBD1,CASRGTASSYEQYF,TGTGCCAGTAGAGGGACAGCTAGCTCCTACGAGCAGTACTTC
TRBJ1-3,TRBV14,-,-,CASSQVWPDSGNTIYF,TGTGCCAGCAGCCAAGTCTGGCCGGACTCTGGAAACACCATATATTTT
TRBJ2-3,TRBV5-1,-,TRBD1,CASSSGTGVRTDTQYF,TGCGCCAGCAGTTCCGGGACAGGGGTGAGGACAGATACGCAGTATTTT
TRBJ1-1,TRBV7-6,-,-,CASSYGNAEAFF,TGTGCCAGCAGCTATGGGAACGCTGAAGCTTTCTTT
TRBJ1-4,TRBV15,-,-,CATSKELLGELFF,TGTGCCACCAGCAAGGAACTACTAGGAGAACTGTTTTTT
TRBJ2-5,TRBV11-2,-,-,CASSKSLRGRGQETQYF,TGTGCCAGCAGCAAGAGCCTTAGGGGCAGGGGACAAGAGACCCAGTACTTC
TRBJ2-7,TRBV5-1,-,TRBD2,CASSSGLAGDEQYF,TGCGCCAGCAGCTCGGGACTAGCGGGGGACGAGCAGTACTTC
TRBJ1-1,TRBV5-4,few,TRBD1,CASSFRQGARNTEAFF,TGTGCCAGCAGCTTCCGACAGGGAGCGAGGAACACTGAAGCTTTCTTT
TRBJ2-3,TRBV6-1,-,TRBD2,CASSDLAGSGTDTQYF,TGTGCCAGCAGTGACCTAGCGGGGTCAGGCACAGATACGCAGTATTTT
TRBJ2-2,TRBV29-1,-,TRBD1,CSADRVGTGELFF,TGCAGCGCCGACAGGGTGGGCACCGGGGAGCTGTTTTTT
TRBJ1-5,TRBV6-6,-,TRBD1,CASVRTGGNQPQHF,TGTGCCAGCGTACGGACAGGGGGAAATCAGCCCCAGCATTTT
TRBJ1-4,TRBV5-1,-,-,CASSRFRATNEKLFF,TGCGCCAGCAGCAGATTCAGGGCAACTAATGAAAAACTGTTTTTT
TRBJ1-3,TRBV7-9,-,TRBD1,CASSLAAYRDRAGNTIYF,TGTGCCAGCAGCTTAGCCGCTTACCGGGACAGGGCTGGAAACACCATATATTTT
TRBJ2-3,TRBV27,-,-,CASSPDGPWGTDTQYF,TGTGCCAGCAGCCCCGACGGGCCCTGGGGCACAGATACGCAGTATTTT
TRBJ1-2,TRBV13,-,-,CASSLVGRGANYGYTF,TGTGCCAGCAGCTTGGTGGGGCGGGGAGCTAACTATGGCTACACCTTC
TRBJ2-5,TRBV5-4,-,-,CASSFQAGLQKETQYF,TGTGCCAGCAGCTTCCAGGCGGGACTCCAGAAAGAGACCCAGTACTTC
TRBJ2-7,TRBV11-2,-,-,CASSLAAGLDYEQYF,TGTGCCAGCAGCTTAGCGGCAGGGCTCGATTACGAGCAGTACTTC
TRBJ1-2,TRBV2,-,-,CASSVSQLANYGYTF,TGTGCCAGCAGTGTATCACAGCTAGCTAACTATGGCTACACCTTC
TRBJ1-5,TRBV30,few,-,CAWSRGANQPQHF,TGTGCCTGGAGTCGGGGGGCAAATCAGCCCCAGCATTTT
TRBJ1-1,TRBV6-1,-,-,CASIWNTEAFF,TGTGCCAGCATTTGGAACACTGAAGCTTTCTTT
TRBJ2-5,TRBV27,-,TRBD1,CASSTGTGETQYF,TGTGCCAGCAGTACGGGGACAGGAGAGACCCAGTACTTC
TRBJ1-6,TRBV5-6,-,-,CASSSLSAGEFNSPLHF,TGTGCCAGCAGTTCTCTATCGGCAGGGGAATTTAATTCACCCCTCCACTTT
TRBJ1-5,TRBV6-1,few,-,CASSGAGDPQPQHF,TGTGCCAGCAGTGGGGCAGGGGACCCCCAGCCCCAGCATTTT
TRBJ2-5,TRBV29-1,-,TRBD1,CSVITGGFMETQYF,TGCAGCGTTATTACAGGGGGATTTATGGAGACCCAGTACTTC
TRBJ1-6,TRBV25-1,once,-,CASSDRLGPRPLHF,TGTGCCAGCAGTGATCGGCTGGGACCGAGACCCCTCCACTTT
TRBJ1-2,TRBV5-5,once,-,CASKEGLHTLNYGYTF,TGTGCCAGCAAAGAGGGCCTGCACACCCTCAACTATGGCTACACCTTC
TRBJ1-1,TRBV5-1,-,-,CASSLGGAGSTEAFF,TGCGCCAGCAGCTTGGGGGGAGCGGGGAGCACTGAAGCTTTCTTT
TRBJ1-2,TRBV28,-,-,CASSLDQSYGYTF,TGTGCCAGCAGTTTGGACCAGTCATATGGCTACACCTTC
TRBJ2-3,TRBV9,-,-,CASSVDLGSTDTQYF,TGTGCCAGCAGCGTAGATCTGGGAAGCACAGATACGCAGTATTTT
TRBJ2-1,TRBV9,-,TRBD2,CASSVRLAGANEQFF,TGTGCCAGCAGCGTACGACTAGCGGGGGCCAATGAGCAGTTCTTC
TRBJ2-5,TRBV9,-,-,CASSGGGETQYF,TGTGCCAGCAGCGGCGGAGGGGAGACCCAGTACTTC
TRBJ1-1,TRBV25-1,-,TRBD1,CASSTGALGTEAFF,TGTGCCAGTTCGACAGGGGCTTTGGGCACTGAAGCTTTCTTT
TRBJ1-3,TRBV11-2,-,-,CASSPSLASGNTIYF,TGTGCCAGCAGCCCCTCGTTGGCCTCTGGAAACACCATATATTTT
TRBJ2-2,TRBV27,-,TRBD2,CASSFLPSGGRRTGELFF,TGTGCCAGCAGTTTTCTTCCTAGCGGGGGTAGGAGGACCGGGGAGCTGTTTTTT